This entry lists 30 T cell receptor beta chains sequenced from one sample in a study of metastatic and nonmetastatic thyroid tumors (dated by TCRdb to about 2020). No patient had received any treatment before thyroid surgery. The method behind the library was PCR. Sequencing was carried out with an Illumina HiSeq 4000. TCRdb reran the public reads through fastp at Q25 and MiXCR, keeping productive beta chains. This sample is represented by approximately 14,000 clones; around 32% of them were singletons. The top ten clonotypes cover roughly 52% of the sample. Sequenced input: tumor tissue. These receptors came from a male donor with papillary thyroid cancer or a benign thyroid nodule (not recorded which). Some clones in this sample may be carry-over from other donors' samples.

This clone was observed at least ten times. The V gene is TRBV6-1, the J gene TRBJ2-7, with TRBD1 matching over 11 bases. From germline, CDR1 is MNHNS and CDR2 SASEGT. The ends lost 4 bases at V and 5 bases at J; junction bases unmatched: 7. This CDR3 is 15 amino acids long. This chain's CDR3 is CASSGGDRGYHEQYF. In nucleotides, the CDR3 is TGTGCCAGCAGTGGGGGGGACAGGGGGTACCACGAGCAGTACTTC.

This clone was seen ten or more times. With a much larger clone just one base away, this may be a read error. V gene TRBV7-9 combines with J gene TRBJ2-3; D gene unclear. The CDR3 runs 14 residues. CDR1 SEHNR and CDR2 FQNEAQ come from the germline V gene (reference sequence). This CDR3 is CAGSKATFTDTQYF. The CDR3 DNA reads as TGTGCCGGCAGCAAGGCGACATTCACAGATACGCAGTATTTT.

In this sample, this clone turned up many times. The J gene is TRBJ1-5, the V gene TRBV20-1; no clear D gene. Trimming took 4 bases from V and 2 from J, leaving 12 bases between them. The CDR3 covers 14 residues. Germline V gives CDR1 DFQATT, CDR2 SNEGSKA (reference sequence). CDR3 nucleotides: TGCAGTGCTAATCAGGTTTTTGGCAATCAGCCCCAGCATTTT. Its translation: CSANQVFGNQPQHF.

This clone has at least ten counts. V is TRBV6-1 and J is TRBJ2-4; no firm D call. The CDR3 runs 14 residues. The germline gives CDR1 MNHNS, CDR2 SASEGT. V lost 3 bases and J 1 base, leaving 7 bases between the germline ends. The CDR3 protein is CASSESVAKNIQYF. DNA for the CDR3: TGTGCCAGCAGTGAGAGTGTGGCCAAAAACATTCAGTACTTC.

This clone was seen only a few times. This may arise from a read error, as a much more abundant clone is one base away. The gene calls are TRBV9 and TRBJ2-3; D is possibly TRBD1 or TRBD2 (5 bases each). Germline CDR1 is SGDLS and CDR2 is YYNGEE. The length of the CDR3 is 16 residues. The CDR3 reads CASSVDYGGSTGTQYF. CDR3 DNA sequence: TGTGCCAGCAGCGTAGACTATGGCGGGTCCACAGGTACGCAGTATTTT.

The rearrangement uses TRBV5-1 and TRBJ2-7, with D tentatively TRBD1 or TRBD2 (6 bases each). Germline values: CDR1 SGHRS, CDR2 YFSETQ. V shed 0 bases and J shed 2 bases, with 15 bases lying between them. This CDR3 spans 16 amino acids. CDR3 in DNA: TGCGCCAGCAGCTTGGGGGGGGCCGGGGTGCCCTACGAGCAGTACTTC. Its translation is CASSLGGAGVPYEQYF. Full variable domain (missing parts from reference TRBV5-1 and TRBJ2-7): KAGVTQTPRYLIKTRGQQVTLSCSPISGHRSVSWYQQTPGQGLQFLFEYFSETQRNKGNFPGRFSGRQFSNSRSEMNVSTLELGDSALYLCASSLGGAGVPYEQYFGPGTRLTVT.

This clone showed up many times. This sequence joins TRBV12-3 or TRBV12-4 and TRBJ2-3; D is unclear. Trimming stripped 2 bases from V and 0 bases from J, with 6 bases between. This CDR3 has 14 residues. Here the CDR3 DNA reads TGTGCCAGCAGTTTATCCCTGAGCACAGATACGCAGTATTTT. This sequence encodes CASSLSLSTDTQYF.

Of note for this clone: This may arise from a read error, as a much more abundant clone is one base away. The same CDR3 is also encoded by other DNA sequences in this sample. The gene calls are TRBV2 and TRBJ1-4; D gene ambiguous. The germline gives CDR1 SNHLY, CDR2 FYNNEI. The CDR3 spans 12 residues. The V and J ends lost 4 bases and 11 bases respectively, with 11 bases between them. The CDR3 nucleotides are TGTGCCAGCAGTGGGGAGTCGGAGAAACTGTTTTTT. This gives the protein CASSGESEKLFF.

The genes are TRBV18 and TRBJ1-3; no firm D call. Trimming cost V 0 bases and J 1 base, with 10 bases left between them. The germline V gene encodes CDR1 KGHSH and CDR2 LQKENI. The CDR3 has 16 residues. The CDR3 nucleotides read TGTGCCAGCTCACCACCCTCTACCCCATCTGGAAACACCATATATTTT. Translation gives CASSPPSTPSGNTIYF.

The rearrangement uses TRBV20-1 and TRBJ2-7, with 7 nucleotides matching TRBD2. The ends lost 0 bases at V and 4 bases at J; junction bases unmatched: 0. Germline V gives CDR1 DFQATT, CDR2 SNEGSKA (reference sequence). The CDR3 is 12 residues long. As DNA, the CDR3 is TGCAGTGCTAGAGAGCGGGAGTACGAGCAGTACGTC. Amino acid sequence: CSAREREYEQYV.

On this clone itself: A much more abundant neighbour one base away suggests this may be a read error. The chain carries TRBV11-1 and TRBJ2-3, with 12 bases lining up with TRBD2. Trimming at V came to 5 bases and at J to 8 bases, leaving 8 bases not matched to a gene. The germline V gene has CDR1 SGHAT and CDR2 FQDESV (reference sequence). The CDR3 length is 15 residues. CDR3 DNA sequence: TGTGCCAGCAGCCCGCTACTAGCGGGAGGAACTACGCAGTATTTT. Its protein product is CASSPLLAGGTTQYF.

The V gene is TRBV18, the J gene TRBJ2-3; D not resolved. The ends were cut back, 3 bases at V and 6 bases at J, with 4 bases in the middle. Germline lookup yields CDR1 KGHSH and CDR2 LQKENI. The CDR3 length is 11 residues. CDR3 nucleotide sequence: TGTGCCAGCTCACCCGTTGATACGCAGTATTTT. It translates to CASSPVDTQYF.

The rearrangement uses TRBV20-1 and TRBJ2-7; 8 positions agree with TRBD1. The CDR3 consists of 15 residues. J lost 5 bases, V lost 6 bases, and 15 bases had no gene match. Germline V CDR1 and CDR2: DFQATT, SNEGSKA (reference sequence). CDR3 region: CSATGDRTSGDEQYF. Here the CDR3 DNA reads TGCAGTGCCACCGGGGACAGGACCTCTGGGGACGAGCAGTACTTC.

In the case of this clone: One end of the junction varies from germline; a read error may be responsible. The rearrangement joins TRBV6-1 to TRBJ2-7; D unclear. CDR1 MNHNS and CDR2 SASEGT come from the germline V gene. The CDR3 consists of 15 residues. The CDR3 nucleotides are TGTGCCAGCTGTGAAGCTCTGTGGGTATTCTCCGAGCAGAACTTC. As protein: CASCEALWVFSEQNF.

This clone has ten or more counts. The V call is TRBV6-1, the J call TRBJ2-1; the D gene is possibly TRBD1 (6 bases). Germline CDR1 and CDR2: MNHNS and SASEGT. CDR3 length: 15 amino acids. The germline V and J ends were trimmed by 6 bases and 5 bases, with 17 bases remaining between them. In DNA form, the CDR3 reads TGTGCCAGCAGAGAGACAGGCTTCCCCCACAATGAGCAGTTCTTC. It translates to CASRETGFPHNEQFF.

There are many counts of this clone. The chain couples TRBV5-1 to TRBJ1-4; 9 positions match TRBD1. The trim removed 4 bases at V and 8 bases at J, leaving 6 bases unmatched. The germline V gene has CDR1 SGHRS and CDR2 YFSETQ. The CDR3 has 14 residues. DNA for the CDR3: TGCGCCAGCAGCCCCTCAGGGACAGGGGAAAAACTGTTTTTT. Translating it yields CASSPSGTGEKLFF.

In its sample, this clone was seen many times. J is TRBJ2-7 and V is TRBV18, with TRBD2 matching 13 bases. CDR1 is KGHSH and CDR2 is LQKENI in the germline V gene. The CDR3 sequence is 20 residues long. J lost 12 bases, V lost 4 bases, and 27 bases had no gene match. The CDR3 DNA reads TGTGCCAGCTCACTCAAAGGGGGGTCGGGACTAGCGGGACATACCTACGTGCCGTACTTC. The encoded protein is CASSLKGGSGLAGHTYVPYF.

V and J are TRBV4-3 and TRBJ2-1, with 8 bases aligning to TRBD2. Germline loops: CDR1 LGHNA, CDR2 YSLEER. The CDR3 runs to 15 residues. The junction had 2 bases not matched to a gene; V was cut back by 4 bases and J by 0 bases. The CDR3 region has the DNA TGCGCCAGCAGCCCGAGCGGGAGCTCCTACAATGAGCAGTTCTTC. Protein: CASSPSGSSYNEQFF.

V usage is TRBV20-1 and J usage is TRBJ1-6, with a tentative D call TRBD1 (6 bases). Per germline, CDR1 DFQATT and CDR2 SNEGSKA (reference sequence). V was clipped by 0 bases and J by 6 bases, with 15 bases between them. The length of the CDR3 is 16 residues. The CDR3 coding sequence is TGCAGTGCTAGAGATCGGGGGCAGTTGGGTAATTCACCCCTCCACTTT. Protein sequence: CSARDRGQLGNSPLHF.

On this clone: A much bigger clone sits one base away, suggesting this may be a read error. The chain carries TRBV6-1 and TRBJ2-4; D remains unclear. The V gene's germline CDR1 is MNHNS and CDR2 SASEGT. Trimming took 5 bases from V and 0 from J, leaving 20 bases between them. This CDR3 contains 18 residues. The CDR3 coding sequence is TGTGCCAGCAGTACCCCCCCAGGTGCCGCTCTAGCCAAAAACATTCAGTACTTC. Its translation is CASSTPPGAALAKNIQYF.

This chain connects TRBV11-2 to TRBJ2-2; weak D call: TRBD2 (6 bases). Deletions cut 2 bases from V and 5 bases from J, with 15 bases between. Germline values: CDR1 SGHAT, CDR2 FQNNGV. There are 16 residues in the CDR3. CDR3 sequence reads: CASSLKRVRGTGELFF. CDR3 nucleotide sequence: TGTGCCAGCAGCTTAAAGCGGGTCCGCGGAACCGGGGAGCTGTTTTTT.

This clone occurred a few times. The chain joins TRBV6-5 to TRBJ1-2, with TRBD1 matching over 12 bases. This CDR3 spans 16 amino acids. Germline V gives CDR1 MNHEY, CDR2 SVGAGI. Trimming took 0 bases from V and 8 from J; bases not matched to a gene: 7. The DNA for the CDR3 is TGTGCCAGCAGTTACTCGCCGGGACAGGGGGCGCTGGGCTACACCTTC. Amino acid sequence: CASSYSPGQGALGYTF.

This clone was observed a few times. The chain joins TRBV3-1 to TRBJ2-5; no clear D. The length of the CDR3 is 16 residues. Per the germline V gene, CDR1 is LGHDT and CDR2 is YNNKEL (reference sequence). The ends were cut back, 1 base at V and 1 base at J, with 13 bases in the middle. The CDR3 DNA is TGTGCCAGCAGCCAAGTTCTAAAACAGCCCCAAGAGACCCAGTACTTC. Translated, it gives CASSQVLKQPQETQYF.

This clone has only a few counts. The J gene is TRBJ1-2, the V gene TRBV6-1; D unclear. Germline loops: CDR1 MNHNS, CDR2 SASEGT. The CDR3 covers 15 residues. V lost 6 bases to trimming and J lost 0 bases, with 14 bases between them. The chain's CDR3 is CASRAAQHSNYGYTF. CDR3 in DNA: TGTGCCAGCAGAGCCGCACAACACTCTAACTATGGCTACACCTTC.

This clone was seen repeatedly, ten times or more. The chain joins TRBV20-1 to TRBJ2-3; D is undetermined. This CDR3 comprises 15 residues. The germline V and J ends were trimmed by 3 bases and 2 bases, with 15 bases remaining between them. The germline CDR1 and CDR2 sequences are DFQATT and SNEGSKA (reference sequence). The CDR3 DNA is TGCAGTGCTAGCTCAGCCGAGACCTTCACAGATACGCAGTATTTT. This gives the protein CSASSAETFTDTQYF.

This clone was seen repeatedly, ten times or more. The J gene is TRBJ1-1, the V gene TRBV12-3 or TRBV12-4, with D uncertain. The CDR3 totals 13 residues. Trimming took off 5 bases at V and 5 bases at J, with 12 bases between the two ends. The CDR3 loop reads CASSGYVGTEAFF. The CDR3 region has the DNA TGTGCCAGCAGTGGGTACGTGGGGACTGAAGCTTTCTTT.

The chain recombines TRBV12-3 or TRBV12-4 with TRBJ1-4; D remains ambiguous. V was trimmed by 6 bases and J by 7 bases, leaving 9 bases between them. The CDR3 is made up of 12 amino acids. The CDR3 sequence: CASRTNSEKLFF. The CDR3 nucleotides read TGTGCCAGCAGGACGAATAGTGAAAAACTGTTTTTT.

Regarding this clone: The missing conserved phenylalanine or tryptophan at the end of this CDR3 makes a read error likely. The limits of the CDR3 on the DNA are not certain, so only TCRdb's listed CDR3 is given. The chain uses TRBV18 and TRBJ2-1. The CDR3 numbers 15 amino acids, ends counted. Per germline, CDR1 KGHSH and CDR2 LQKENI. The CDR3 spells CASSPNISSHNEQLS.

The chain joins TRBV11-2 to TRBJ2-7; 11 nucleotides align to TRBD2. The CDR3 has 15 amino acids. The germline V gene encodes CDR1 SGHAT and CDR2 FQNNGV. J lost 5 bases, V lost 5 bases, and 8 bases had no gene match. The chain's CDR3 is CASSLLAGGCHEQYF. DNA for the CDR3: TGTGCCAGCAGCCTTCTAGCGGGAGGCTGCCACGAGCAGTACTTC. Together with reference TRBV11-2 and TRBJ2-7, the CDR3 gives the full variable domain: EAGVAQSPRYKIIEKRQSVAFWCNPISGHATLYWYQQILGQGPKLLIQFQNNGVVDDSQLPKDRFSAERLKGVDSTLKIQPAKLEDSAVYLCASSLLAGGCHEQYFGPGTRLTVT.

V is TRBV6-1 and J is TRBJ1-1; 9 nucleotides match TRBD1. Germline trimming cut 8 bases from V and 6 bases from J; bases unmatched to any gene: 10. The CDR3 covers 14 residues. Germline V gene sequence: CDR1 MNHNS, CDR2 SASEGT. The CDR3 nucleotides read TGTGCCAGCCCCCGGGACAGGGTGAGGCCTGAAGCTTTCTTT. Its translation: CASPRDRVRPEAFF.